The present entry profiles one T cell receptor beta chain with its context. Libraries were prepared by immunoSEQ multiplex PCR; TCRdb keeps only in-frame clonotypes and omits some of them. The repertoire holds 150,000 or so clones, with roughly 79% as singletons. V dropped 0 bases and J dropped 0; count of bases not matched to a gene: 5. Looked up from germline, CDR1 is MRHNA and CDR2 is SNTAGT. The CDR3 length is 19 residues. The recovered donors of Cohort 3 showed two negative PCRs, clearance, or symptom resolution. The data stem from a study of blood T cell repertoires in COVID-19. Background on the study: From T cells, B-cell-depleted T cells, or PBMCs came the material, which was cDNA or gDNA.

The V gene is TRBV6-4, the J gene TRBJ2-6; 10 bases map to TRBD2. This receptor was obtained from a woman between 45 and 65 years old who had recovered from COVID-19. Sequencing was carried out using PBMCs or T cells enriched from blood (not recorded which). CDR3 in amino acids: CASSDSWASGGSGANVLTF. The DNA for the CDR3 is TGTGCCAGCAGTGACTCTTGGGCTAGCGGGGGCTCTGGGGCCAACGTCCTGACTTTC.